This T cell receptor (beta chain) emerged from a study of blood T cell repertoires in COVID-19. CDR1 and CDR2 (germline): MDHEN, SYDVKM. The J segment lost 7 bases and the V segment lost 7 bases, leaving 5 bases of the junction unmatched. The CDR3 is made up of 14 amino acids. Using immunoSEQ multiplex PCR, the repertoire was profiled, and TCRdb retains in-frame clones only, with some absent. Here the sample spans 250,000 to 300,000 clones, roughly 80% being singletons. This sequence joins TRBV28 and TRBJ1-6, with 9 bases aligning to TRBD1. Source material: PBMCs or T cells enriched from blood (not recorded which). The TCR originated in a man aged 35-49 years who had been exposed to COVID-19. The CDR3 protein is CASNQQGANSPLHF. The CDR3 DNA reads as TGTGCCAGCAACCAACAGGGGGCGAATTCACCCCTCCACTTT.